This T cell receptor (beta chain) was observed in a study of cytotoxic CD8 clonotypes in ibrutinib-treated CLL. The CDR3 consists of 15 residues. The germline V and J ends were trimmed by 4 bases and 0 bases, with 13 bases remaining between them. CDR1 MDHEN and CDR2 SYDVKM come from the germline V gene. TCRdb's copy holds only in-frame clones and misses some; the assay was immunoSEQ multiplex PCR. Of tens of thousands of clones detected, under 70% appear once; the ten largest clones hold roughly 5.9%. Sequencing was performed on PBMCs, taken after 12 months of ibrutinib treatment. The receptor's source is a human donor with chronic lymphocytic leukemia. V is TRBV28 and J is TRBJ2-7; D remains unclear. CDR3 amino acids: CASSSYRLSSYEQYF. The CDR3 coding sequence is TGTGCCAGCAGTTCTTACCGCCTTTCCTCCTACGAGCAGTACTTC.